Sequencing of this T cell receptor beta chain was carried out in a study of control samples from healthy donors and cancer patients. Assay used: immunoSEQ multiplex PCR; TCRdb lists only in-frame clones, some missing. The sample records 140,000 to 150,000 clones, around 92% being singletons. V was clipped by 7 bases and J by 3 bases, with 18 bases between them. This CDR3 is built from 15 residues. CDR1 and CDR2 (germline): MDHEN, SYDVKM. The V and J genes are TRBV28 and TRBJ1-2; D is unresolved. Sequences were obtained from blood. The source of this sequence is a young man in good health. Here the CDR3 reads CASTSRGAYYYGYTF. The CDR3 DNA reads TGTGCCAGCACCTCCCGCGGAGCTTACTACTATGGCTACACCTTC.